This TCR beta chain was documented in a study of identical twins. Notes on the study in general: Within cord blood, abundant beta clonotypes carried fewer insertions, but memory repertoires showed no such trend.

On this clonotype: The antigen remains unidentified.

Unique molecular identifiers were present on the cDNA, which also gained a universal primer site by template switching. Using its own MiXCR run on the 5' RACE reads, TCRdb lists one record per CDR3 protein. This table holds 500,000 or so distinct CDR3 sequences, roughly 13% found once. The data were also submitted as part of a second study, on yellow fever vaccine responses in identical twins. From that study: Twins reportedly mounted vaccine T cell responses that seemed partly convergent, partly personalized.

The receptor was derived from a woman aged 18 to 35 in good health. The sample comprised CD4+ T cells sorted from blood.

The CDR3 DNA reads TGTGCCAGCAGCTTACGGTCTAGCGGGAGGGGTACCGGGGAGCTGTTTTTT. Residues: CASSLRSSGRGTGELFF. The rearrangement links TRBV7-2 to TRBJ2-2; 12 nucleotides line up with TRBD2. With V trimmed by 2 bases and J by 5 bases, 6 bases remained unmatched. The CDR3 covers 17 residues. The germline V gene has CDR1 SGHTA and CDR2 FQGNSA.